The present T cell receptor beta chain was sequenced within a study of sequential checkpoint blockade in melanoma. As for treatment: randomized to nivolumab then ipilimumab (arm A) or the reverse (arm B). This CDR3 region has 15 residues. Germline assignment: CDR1 LNHNV and CDR2 YYDKDF (reference sequence). Trimming stripped 5 bases from V and 4 bases from J, with 15 bases between. TCRdb's copy holds only in-frame clones and misses some; the assay was immunoSEQ multiplex PCR. The repertoire holds about 25,000 clones, 77% seen once, with 20% to 25% in the top ten. J is TRBJ2-1 and V is TRBV15, with D perhaps TRBD1 (6 bases). Material: CD8+ T cells sorted from blood (inferred from file names), obtained from a patient given nivolumab and ipilimumab in sequence. The sequence was obtained from a human donor with melanoma. CDR3 DNA sequence: TGTGCCACCAGCGCGATAGGACAGTCATACAATGAGCAGTTCTTC. This codes for CATSAIGQSYNEQFF.